A selection of T cell receptor beta chains follows, all from one sample in a study of blood T cells in healthy people across ages. TCRdb ran MiXCR on the 5' RACE reads and lists one entry per CDR3 protein. The sample lists 700,000 to 900,000 distinct CDR3 sequences, less than 70% occurring once. Sequencing input: blood. The receptors shown here come from a man aged 80 or over in good health. Both conserved end residues are part of each CDR3. Fields, in order: clone size, V gene, J gene, CDR3 protein. Not every row has a clone size; where given, it reads once, few, many or a size class.

abundance: .; v_gene: TRBV9; j_gene: TRBJ2-1; CDR3aa: CVSNRGGPSYNEQFF
abundance: .; v_gene: TRBV20-1; j_gene: TRBJ2-7; CDR3aa: CSARDSGLAGVSYEQYF
abundance: .; v_gene: TRBV6-6; j_gene: TRBJ2-7; CDR3aa: CASSYGVVSYEQYF
abundance: .; v_gene: TRBV25-1; j_gene: TRBJ2-1; CDR3aa: CASSTTGLPYNEQFF
abundance: .; v_gene: TRBV6-6; j_gene: TRBJ1-2; CDR3aa: CASSSQTGSGGYTF
abundance: .; v_gene: TRBV10-3; j_gene: TRBJ2-3; CDR3aa: CAITSSGSIPDTQYF
abundance: .; v_gene: TRBV3-1; j_gene: TRBJ2-1; CDR3aa: CASNKRERGNEQFF
abundance: .; v_gene: TRBV6-5; j_gene: TRBJ1-2; CDR3aa: CASFSPLTGYGYTF
abundance: .; v_gene: TRBV29-1; j_gene: TRBJ2-7; CDR3aa: CSYRGLISYGQYF
abundance: few; v_gene: TRBV12-3/TRBV12-4; j_gene: TRBJ2-1; CDR3aa: CASSFSGLVVYEQFF
abundance: few; v_gene: TRBV28; j_gene: TRBJ1-1; CDR3aa: CASSFPGQKEITEAFF
abundance: few; v_gene: TRBV3-1; j_gene: .; CDR3aa: CASSQSILAGGLPYEQYF
abundance: .; v_gene: TRBV6-2/TRBV6-3; j_gene: TRBJ2-7; CDR3aa: CASSRDRRGTYEQYF
abundance: few; v_gene: TRBV3-1; j_gene: TRBJ2-1; CDR3aa: CASSHPLRESGEQFF
abundance: .; v_gene: TRBV18; j_gene: TRBJ1-2; CDR3aa: CASSPKDNLNGYTF
abundance: few; v_gene: TRBV11-2; j_gene: TRBJ2-7; CDR3aa: CASSPEQSSYEQYF
abundance: many; v_gene: TRBV27; j_gene: TRBJ2-5; CDR3aa: CASSSQYQETQYF
abundance: few; v_gene: TRBV24-1; j_gene: TRBJ2-3; CDR3aa: CATSDRTSGSDRDAYF
abundance: .; v_gene: TRBV28; j_gene: TRBJ2-4; CDR3aa: CASSERDLAKNIQYF
abundance: once; v_gene: TRBV12-3/TRBV12-4; j_gene: TRBJ2-5; CDR3aa: CASSPRTSVWGQYF
abundance: .; v_gene: TRBV10-3; j_gene: .; CDR3aa: CAIGGGAYNEQYF
abundance: .; v_gene: TRBV5-1; j_gene: TRBJ1-4; CDR3aa: CASSLSGRGNEKLFF
abundance: .; v_gene: TRBV20-1; j_gene: TRBJ2-5; CDR3aa: CSAPMAGGRAETQYF
abundance: .; v_gene: TRBV10-3; j_gene: TRBJ2-1; CDR3aa: CAISDGVSETQFF
abundance: .; v_gene: TRBV20-1; j_gene: TRBJ2-5; CDR3aa: CSASAASGTNNEQYF
abundance: .; v_gene: TRBV27; j_gene: TRBJ2-3; CDR3aa: CASSYRDHRDAYF
abundance: .; v_gene: TRBV27; j_gene: TRBJ1-4; CDR3aa: CASGQLVEKLFF
abundance: .; v_gene: TRBV7-2; j_gene: TRBJ2-1; CDR3aa: CASSFTGLFNEQFF